This entry is about one TCR beta chain. As handled by the study authors: Estimation of nucleated cell counts was performed using reference gene primer amplification. Method: immunoSEQ multiplex PCR; TCRdb's copy keeps in-frame clones and lacks some. V, J and clone size were drawn from that table, and D and trimming were deduced from the DNA. The sample lists around 330,000 clones, approximately 81% occurring once. This sample was taken from a study of blood T cell repertoires in COVID-19. CDR3 size: 14 residues. J gave up 0 bases and V 7 bases, and 5 bases lay outside the gene matches. Germline CDR1 LNHDA, CDR2 SQIVND (reference sequence).

This chain uses TRBV19 with TRBJ2-7; 8 nucleotides align to TRBD1. This receptor was identified in a woman in her 30s who had been exposed to COVID-19. Source material: PBMCs or T cells enriched from blood (not recorded which). The CDR3 is CASTAGTGSYEQYF. Written as DNA, the CDR3 is TGTGCCAGTACCGCCGGGACAGGCTCCTACGAGCAGTACTTC. Filled out from reference TRBV19 and TRBJ2-7, the complete variable domain reads DGGITQSPKYLFRKEGQNVTLSCEQNLNHDAMYWYRQDPGQGLRLIYYSQIVNDFQKGDIAEGYSVSREKKESFPLTVTSAQKNPTAFYLCASTAGTGSYEQYFGPGTRLTVT.